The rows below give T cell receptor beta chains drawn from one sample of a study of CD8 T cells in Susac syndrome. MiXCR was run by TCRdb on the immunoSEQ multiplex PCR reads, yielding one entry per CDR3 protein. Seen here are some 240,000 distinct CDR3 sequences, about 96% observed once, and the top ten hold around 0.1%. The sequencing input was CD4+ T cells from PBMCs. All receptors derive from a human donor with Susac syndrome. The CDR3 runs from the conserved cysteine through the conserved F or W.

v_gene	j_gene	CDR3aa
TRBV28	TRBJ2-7	CASSLSGLAGDEQYF
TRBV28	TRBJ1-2	CASSFTDASSNYGYTF
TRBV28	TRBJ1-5	CASIGRQAQHF
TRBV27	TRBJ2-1	CASREGLPLSDEQFF
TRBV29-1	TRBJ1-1	CSTVGGNTEAFF
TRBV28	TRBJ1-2	CASSPTGLGYTF
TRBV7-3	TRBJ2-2	CASSLLLNTGELFF
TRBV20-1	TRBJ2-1	CSARAWASGLYNEQFF
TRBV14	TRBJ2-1	CASSQDPGSSYNEQFF
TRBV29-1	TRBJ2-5	CSVEGAIQETQYF
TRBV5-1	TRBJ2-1	CASSLLRLAGFNEQFF
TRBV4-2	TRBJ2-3	CASSQEPPTSGKSTDTQYF
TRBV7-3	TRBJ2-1	CASSLSGVAFF
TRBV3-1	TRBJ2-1	CASSQVGFEQFF
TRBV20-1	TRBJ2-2	CSASLWETANTGELFF
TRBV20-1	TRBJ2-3	CSARLAGPDTQYF
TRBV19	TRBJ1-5	CASSSSRYSNQPQHF
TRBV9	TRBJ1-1	CASSEQHAEAFF
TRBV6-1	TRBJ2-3	CASSRVGGSSTDTQYF
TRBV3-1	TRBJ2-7	CASSPQAWTGEREQYF
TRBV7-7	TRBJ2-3	CASSPGQGGDTQYF
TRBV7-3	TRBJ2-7	CASSPRGQRGDYEQYF
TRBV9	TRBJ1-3	CASSGLRDRASPGNTIYF
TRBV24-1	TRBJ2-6	CATLGQGASGANVLTF
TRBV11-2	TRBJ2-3	CASSPSPQGPDTQYF
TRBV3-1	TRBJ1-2	CASSQVDSYGYTF
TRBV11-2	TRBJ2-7	CASSLTGPYSYEQYF
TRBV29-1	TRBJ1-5	CSVIFESNQPQHF
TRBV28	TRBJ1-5	CASSQGVQPQHF
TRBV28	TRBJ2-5	CASSLGREETQYF
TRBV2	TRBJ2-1	CASRVAGGLIEQFF
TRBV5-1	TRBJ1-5	CASSPEGGPQHF
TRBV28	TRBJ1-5	CASTRLRGAGGVQPQHF
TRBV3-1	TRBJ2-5	CASSQEARGTQYF
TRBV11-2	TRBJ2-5	CASSFRDPQETQYF
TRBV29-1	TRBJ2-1	CSVDWQDGVNEQFF
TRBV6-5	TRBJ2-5	CASSYSGGRETQYF
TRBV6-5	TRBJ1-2	CASGGGGSYGYTF
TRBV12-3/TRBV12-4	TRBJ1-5	CASRPWEGGNQPQHF
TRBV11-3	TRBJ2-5	CASMGVQETQYF
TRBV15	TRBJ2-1	CATSRSGWISNEQFF
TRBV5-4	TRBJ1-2	CASISDRAYGYTF
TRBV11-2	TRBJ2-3	CASSWLAVTDTQYF
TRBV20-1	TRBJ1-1	CSARDRADTEAFF
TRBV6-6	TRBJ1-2	CASTRSGLNYGYTF
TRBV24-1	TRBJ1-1	CATSAVRGNTEAFF
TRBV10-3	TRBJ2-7	CAISEGQGNEQYF
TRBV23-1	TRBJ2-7	CASSQETGHEQYF
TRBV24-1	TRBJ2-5	CATSKSGYQETQYF